Following are 12 T cell receptor beta chains from one sample sequenced in a study of early T cells in non-severe SARS-CoV-2 infection. TCRdb re-derived calls from the 5' RACE reads in MiXCR, one entry per CDR3 protein. The table has about 80,000 distinct CDR3 sequences, 10% to 15% seen once. The sequencing input was whole blood. The receptors stem from an adult who was a healthcare worker with PCR-confirmed SARS-CoV-2 infection or an uninfected control (not recorded which).

This clonotype has a count of ten or more. This chain joins TRBV20-1 and TRBJ2-7; 7 nucleotides agree with TRBD2. V lost 6 bases, J lost 0 bases, and 2 bases stayed unmatched. This CDR3 spans 12 amino acids. Germline lookup yields CDR1 DFQATT and CDR2 SNEGSKA (reference sequence). CDR3 sequence: CSAASGSYEQYF. CDR3 coding DNA: TGCAGTGCCGCTAGCGGCTCCTACGAGCAGTACTTC.

At least ten counts were recorded for this clonotype. The chain carries TRBV7-9 and TRBJ1-4, with 7 positions matching TRBD1. Trimming at V came to 5 bases and at J to 3 bases, leaving 6 bases not matched to a gene. The CDR3 consists of 15 residues. CDR1 and CDR2 from the germline V gene are SEHNR and FQNEAQ (reference sequence). This chain's CDR3 is CASSVRDSPNEKLFF. In DNA form, the CDR3 reads TGTGCCAGCAGCGTCAGGGACAGCCCTAATGAAAAACTGTTTTTT.

This clonotype was counted between two and nine times. The chain is built from TRBV11-1 and TRBJ2-7; tentative D call: TRBD2 (6 bases). CDR1 SGHAT and CDR2 FQDESV come from the germline V gene (reference sequence). CDR3 length equals 15 residues. V lost 6 bases to trimming and J lost 2 bases, with 17 bases between them. The CDR3 here is CASSPDGGAAYEQYF. For the CDR3, the DNA is TGTGCCAGCAGTCCCGACGGGGGTGCGGCCTACGAGCAGTACTTC. The entire variable domain, with the rest obtained from reference TRBV11-1 and TRBJ2-7, is as follows: EAEVAQSPRYKITEKSQAVAFWCDPISGHATLYWYRQILGQGPELLVQFQDESVVDDSQLPKDRFSAERLKGVDSTLKIQPAELGDSAMYLCASSPDGGAAYEQYFGPGTRLTVT.

This clonotype was picked up a small number of times. The rearrangement joins TRBV2 to TRBJ1-5, with no clear D. Germline V gene sequence: CDR1 SNHLY, CDR2 FYNNEI. The CDR3 consists of 12 residues. V lost 4 bases and J lost 6, with 7 bases in between. CDR3 amino acids: CASSGRFQPQHF. The CDR3, as DNA: TGTGCCAGCAGTGGCAGGTTTCAGCCCCAGCATTTT.

The sample holds many counts of this clonotype. V usage is TRBV5-5 and J usage is TRBJ2-1; TRBD2 is a possible D gene (5 bases). This CDR3 is built from 14 residues. The V and J ends lost 5 bases and 4 bases respectively, with 13 bases between them. Germline lookup yields CDR1 SGHKS and CDR2 YYEKEE (reference sequence). DNA for the CDR3: TGTGCCAGCAGTCCCGGGCAGCGGTACAATGAGCAGTTCTTC. Amino acids: CASSPGQRYNEQFF.

This clonotype was seen at least ten times. The chain employs TRBV6-9 and TRBJ1-5; D uncertain. The CDR3 loop spans 11 amino acids. Germline V gene data show CDR1 as MNHGY and CDR2 as SVAAGI. In DNA form, the CDR3 reads TGTGCGGGCAGCCTCAATCAGCCCCAGCATTTT. This gives the protein CAGSLNQPQHF.

This clonotype was picked up many times. The chain couples TRBV20-1 to TRBJ2-2, with D maybe TRBD2 (6 bases). Germline lookup yields CDR1 DFQATT and CDR2 SNEGSKA (reference sequence). V lost 5 bases and J lost 6, with 10 bases in between. The CDR3 contains 12 residues. Written as DNA, the CDR3 is TGCAGTGCTCGGGACTTCGCCGGGGAGCTGTTTTTT. Protein product: CSARDFAGELFF.

At least ten counts were recorded for this clonotype. The CDR3 DNA follows: TGTGCCACCAGCAGAGGTCGGGGGGAGACCCAGTACTTC. Translating gives CATSRGRGETQYF. This rearrangement joins TRBV15 to TRBJ2-5; D perhaps matches TRBD2 (6 bases). Per germline, CDR1 LNHNV and CDR2 YYDKDF (reference sequence). V lost 1 base and J lost 5, with 8 bases in between. The CDR3 covers 13 residues.

The V call is TRBV7-9, the J call TRBJ2-3, with D perhaps matching TRBD2 (7 bases). The CDR3 extends over 13 amino acids. Germline values: CDR1 SEHNR, CDR2 FQNEAQ (reference sequence). V shed 5 bases and J shed 4 bases, with 10 bases lying between them. The CDR3 loop is CASSPGGPDTQYF. The CDR3 nucleotides read TGTGCCAGCAGCCCGGGGGGCCCAGATACGCAGTATTTT.

The J gene is TRBJ1-6, the V gene TRBV9; TRBD1 matches 12 bases. Trimming at V came to 3 bases and at J to 6 bases, leaving 1 base not matched to a gene. This CDR3 has 15 amino acids. Germline V gene sequence: CDR1 SGDLS, CDR2 YYNGEE. The CDR3 DNA reads TGTGCCAGCAGCGCGGGACAGGGGGCTAATTCACCCCTCCACTTT. The encoded protein is CASSAGQGANSPLHF.

This clonotype was seen repeatedly, ten times or more. The gene calls are TRBV12-3 or TRBV12-4 and TRBJ2-6, with D maybe TRBD2 (5 bases). The V and J ends lost 3 bases and 3 bases respectively, with 9 bases between them. CDR3 size: 15 residues. The CDR3 sequence is CASSFSGSGANVLTF. CDR3 coding DNA: TGTGCCAGCAGTTTCTCGGGGAGTGGGGCCAACGTCCTGACTTTC.

J is TRBJ1-2 and V is TRBV9; D not certain. From germline, CDR1 is SGDLS and CDR2 YYNGEE. V lost 3 bases and J 5 bases, leaving 11 bases between the germline ends. This CDR3 is built from 13 residues. The CDR3 loop is CASSEGKSYGYTF. CDR3 in DNA: TGTGCCAGCAGCGAGGGAAAAAGTTATGGCTACACCTTC.